This T cell receptor beta chain was recorded in a study of somatic mutations in cytotoxic T cells in rheumatoid arthritis. Study in general: Flow-sorting brought some V beta antibody-stained T-cell populations to nearly 100% purity, V beta1+ cells sequenced for TCRB among them. Study outcomes and limitations: The targets (antigens) of the expanded CD8+ clones were not known. Per patient, the largest CD8+ clone was found to exceed 20% of CD8+ cells in about an eighth of the roughly 65 cases. CD8+ T-cell clonality showed no significant difference between rheumatoid arthritis patients and age-matched healthy controls.

Clones were sequenced by immunoSEQ multiplex PCR, and TCRdb holds only the in-frame ones, with some missing. Among 20,000 to 25,000 clones listed, around 84% were seen once. This CDR3 is built from 16 residues. Germline V CDR1 and CDR2: LGHNT, FRNRAP. V lost 7 bases to trimming and J lost 4 bases; unmatched junction nucleotides: 11. This clone has a single count. Its antigen is unidentified. The sequenced sample consisted of CD8+ T cells sorted from blood. The sequence derives from a woman aged 45 to 65 in good health. The chain carries TRBV12-5 and TRBJ2-1, with TRBD1 matching 9 bases. In DNA form, the CDR3 reads TGTGCTAGTGCAGCCCCTGCCGGGACAGGGTACAATGAGCAGTTCTTC. This codes for CASAAPAGTGYNEQFF.